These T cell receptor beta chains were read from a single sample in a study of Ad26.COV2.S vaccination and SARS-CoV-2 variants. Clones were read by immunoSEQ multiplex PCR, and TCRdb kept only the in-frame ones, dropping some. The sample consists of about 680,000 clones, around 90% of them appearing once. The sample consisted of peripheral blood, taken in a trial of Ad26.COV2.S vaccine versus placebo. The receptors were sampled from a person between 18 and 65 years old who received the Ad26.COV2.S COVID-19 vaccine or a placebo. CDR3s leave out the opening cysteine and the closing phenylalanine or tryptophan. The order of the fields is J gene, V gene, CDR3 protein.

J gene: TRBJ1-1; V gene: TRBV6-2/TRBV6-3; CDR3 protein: ASSYSGEGAYTEAF
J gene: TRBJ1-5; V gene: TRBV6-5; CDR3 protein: ASRSLTGGGQPQH
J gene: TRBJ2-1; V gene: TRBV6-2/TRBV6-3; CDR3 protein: ASSYSPGAGLYNEQF
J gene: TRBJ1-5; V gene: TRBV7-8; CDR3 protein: ASSLEVNNQPQH
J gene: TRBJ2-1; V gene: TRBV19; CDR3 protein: ASRFGGGRDSEQF
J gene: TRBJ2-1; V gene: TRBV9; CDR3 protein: ASSVWTNPAPGGMSEQF
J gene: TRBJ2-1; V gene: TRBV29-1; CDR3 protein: SVLGVDPPTEQF
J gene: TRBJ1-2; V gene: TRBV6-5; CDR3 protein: ASTRDRADYGYT
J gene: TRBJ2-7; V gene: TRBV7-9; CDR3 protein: ASSLVVGEQY
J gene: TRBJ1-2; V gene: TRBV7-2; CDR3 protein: ASTLDRGYGYGYT
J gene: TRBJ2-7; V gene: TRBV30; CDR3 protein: AWSRVRTGGEQY
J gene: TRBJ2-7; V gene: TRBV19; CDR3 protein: ATRNSSYEQY
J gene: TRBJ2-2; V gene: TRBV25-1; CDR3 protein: ASSTRVAGELF
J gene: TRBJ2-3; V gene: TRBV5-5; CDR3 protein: ASSTLAGGRTDTQY
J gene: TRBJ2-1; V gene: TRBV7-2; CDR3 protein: ASRRGGVTYNEQF
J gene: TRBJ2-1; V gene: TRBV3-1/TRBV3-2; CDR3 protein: ASSEARYSGAGNEQF
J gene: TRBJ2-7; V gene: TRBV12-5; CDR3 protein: ASGERTPSYEQY
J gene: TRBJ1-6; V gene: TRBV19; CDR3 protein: ASSIVGSYNSPLH
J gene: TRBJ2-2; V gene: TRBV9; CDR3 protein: ASSPEGLLTGELF
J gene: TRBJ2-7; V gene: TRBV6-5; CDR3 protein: ASSWGGGPSGEQY
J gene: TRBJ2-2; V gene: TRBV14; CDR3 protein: ASSRGRNSDTGELF
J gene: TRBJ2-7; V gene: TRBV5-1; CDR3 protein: ASSRVALSYEQY
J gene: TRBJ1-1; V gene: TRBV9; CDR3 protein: ASSVWGTEAF
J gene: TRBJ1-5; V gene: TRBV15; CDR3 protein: ATSRQGLNQPQH
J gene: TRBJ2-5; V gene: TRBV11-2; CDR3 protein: ASSLGAASGAEETQY
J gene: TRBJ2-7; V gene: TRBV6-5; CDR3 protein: ASSTRTDSYEQY
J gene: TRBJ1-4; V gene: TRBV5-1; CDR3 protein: ASSLGGGDGEKLF
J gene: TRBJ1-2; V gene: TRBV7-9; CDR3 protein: ASSLEQSNYGYT
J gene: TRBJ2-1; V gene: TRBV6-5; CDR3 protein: ASSFGLAGGQDEQF
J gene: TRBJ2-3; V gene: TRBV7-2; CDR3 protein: ASSLSGTSTDTQY
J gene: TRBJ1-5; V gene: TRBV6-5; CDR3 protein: ASSSRQGRDQPQH
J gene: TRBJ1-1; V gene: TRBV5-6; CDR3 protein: ASSFGQGALNTEAF
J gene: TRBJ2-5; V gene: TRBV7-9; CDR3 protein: ASSLAGASRETQY
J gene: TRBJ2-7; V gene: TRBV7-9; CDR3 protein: ASSLEGFDEQY
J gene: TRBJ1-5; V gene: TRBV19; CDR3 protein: ASNRQGGQPQH
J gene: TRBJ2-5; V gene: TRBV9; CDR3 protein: ASSTRDSWGETQY
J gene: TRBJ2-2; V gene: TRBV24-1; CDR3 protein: ATTGEGSTNTGELF
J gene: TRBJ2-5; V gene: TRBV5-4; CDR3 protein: ASSRSAGGLETQY
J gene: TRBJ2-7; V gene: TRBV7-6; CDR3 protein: ASSLGLAGGSYEQY
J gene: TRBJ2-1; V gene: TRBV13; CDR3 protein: ASSIPGRIDNEQF
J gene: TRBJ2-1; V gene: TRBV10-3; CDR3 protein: AISELGGRSNNEQF
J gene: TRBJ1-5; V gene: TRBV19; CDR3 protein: ASSLLKGNQPQH
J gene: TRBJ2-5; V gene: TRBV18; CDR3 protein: ASSQAGLAGETQY
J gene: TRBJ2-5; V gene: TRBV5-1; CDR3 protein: ASSLDGSGHRETQY
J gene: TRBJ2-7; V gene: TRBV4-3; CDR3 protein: ASSQGAGGNYEQY
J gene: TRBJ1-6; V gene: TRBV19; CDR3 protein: ASSSGTASNSPLH
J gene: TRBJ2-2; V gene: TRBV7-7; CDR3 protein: ASSLTTGELF
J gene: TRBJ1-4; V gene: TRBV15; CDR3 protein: ATRSWVGGLDREKLF
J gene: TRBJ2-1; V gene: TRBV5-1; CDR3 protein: ASRRASDYNEQF
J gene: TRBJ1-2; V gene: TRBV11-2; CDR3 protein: ASSSRGANYGYT
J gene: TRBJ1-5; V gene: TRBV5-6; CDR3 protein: ASSLYQGSQPQH
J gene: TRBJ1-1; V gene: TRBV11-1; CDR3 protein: ASSTAGHFEAF